This T cell receptor beta chain was sequenced in a study of blood T cell repertoires in COVID-19. Across the study: There were acute and convalescent COVID-19 samples, and they came from the United States, Italy and Spain. PBMCs, B-cell-depleted T cells, or T cells were the source of the cDNA or gDNA that made up the material.

The table lists this clone with a count of one. Original handling: Reference gene primer amplification in the assay estimated nucleated cell counts. Sequencing was performed with immunoSEQ multiplex PCR; in TCRdb, only in-frame clones are kept and a portion is missing. V and J calls and clone size follow that table, whereas D and trimming were derived from the DNA. The data hold some 290,000 clones, with almost 90% observed a single time. Sequenced input: peripheral blood. The sequence was obtained from a young woman with COVID-19, enrolled during active disease.

CDR3 DNA sequence: TGTGCCAGCAGCCAAGATATGAAGCGCCCCTCCTACGAGCAGTACTTC. This encodes CASSQDMKRPSYEQYF. This rearrangement joins TRBV3-1 (or the pseudogene TRBV3-2) to TRBJ2-7; D not resolved. Germline V gives CDR1 LGHDT, CDR2 YNNKEL (reference sequence). The CDR3 runs 16 residues. The V gene lost 0 bases and the J gene lost 0 bases, with 12 bases spanning the gap.